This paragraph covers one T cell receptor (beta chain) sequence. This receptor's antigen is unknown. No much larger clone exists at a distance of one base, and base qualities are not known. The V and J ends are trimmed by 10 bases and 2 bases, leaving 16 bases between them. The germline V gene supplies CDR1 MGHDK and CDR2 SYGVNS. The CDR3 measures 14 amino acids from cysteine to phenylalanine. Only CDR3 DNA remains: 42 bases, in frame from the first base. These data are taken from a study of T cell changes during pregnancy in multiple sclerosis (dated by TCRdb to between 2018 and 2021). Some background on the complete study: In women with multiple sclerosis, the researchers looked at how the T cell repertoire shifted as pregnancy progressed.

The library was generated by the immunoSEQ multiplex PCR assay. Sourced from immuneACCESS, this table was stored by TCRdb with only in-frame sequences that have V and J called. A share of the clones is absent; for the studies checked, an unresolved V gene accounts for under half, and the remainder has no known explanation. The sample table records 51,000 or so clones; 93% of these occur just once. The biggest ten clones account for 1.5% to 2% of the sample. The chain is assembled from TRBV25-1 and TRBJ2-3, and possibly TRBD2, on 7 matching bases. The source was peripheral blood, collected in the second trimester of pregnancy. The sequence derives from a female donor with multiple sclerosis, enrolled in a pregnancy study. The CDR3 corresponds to CATRFGGATDTQYF. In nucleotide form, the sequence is TGTGCCACCCGGTTTGGGGGGGCCACAGATACGCAGTATTTT.